The TCR beta chain under discussion was sequenced for a study of neoadjuvant anti-PD-1 for oral cavity cancer. Study as a whole: Nivolumab at 3 mg/kg was mostly given biweekly, three to four doses, pre-surgery. Patients without progression received a fourth nivolumab dose around day 43, then surgical resection on days 50-56.

Assay: immunoSEQ multiplex PCR; the TCRdb copy retains only in-frame clones and omits some. The table lists about 6,600 clones, about 80% of them singletons, with approximately 3.2% in the top ten. From germline, CDR1 is SGDLS and CDR2 YYNGEE. The CDR3 runs to 15 residues. Trimming took off 0 bases at V and 8 bases at J, with 17 bases between the two ends. The chain recombines TRBV9 with TRBJ1-1; D might be TRBD1 (6 bases). Here the sequenced sample was PBMCs, taken before nivolumab (anti-PD-1) treatment. The receptor comes from a person aged 35-79 years with oral cavity squamous cell carcinoma. CDR3 nucleotide sequence: TGTGCCAGCAGCGTAGTTGGGGGGCTAGCGGCGGAAGCTTTCTTT. This sequence encodes CASSVVGGLAAEAFF.